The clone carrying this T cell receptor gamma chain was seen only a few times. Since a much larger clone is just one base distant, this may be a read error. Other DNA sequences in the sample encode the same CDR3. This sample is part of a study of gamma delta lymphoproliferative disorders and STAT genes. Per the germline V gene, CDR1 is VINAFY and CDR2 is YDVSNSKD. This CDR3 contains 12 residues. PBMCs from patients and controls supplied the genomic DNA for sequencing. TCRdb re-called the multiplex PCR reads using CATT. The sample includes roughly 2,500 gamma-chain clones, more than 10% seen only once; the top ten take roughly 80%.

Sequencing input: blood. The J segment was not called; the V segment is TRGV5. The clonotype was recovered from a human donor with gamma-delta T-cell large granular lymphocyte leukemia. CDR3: CATWDGALEELF. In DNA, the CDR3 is TGTGCCACCTGGGACGGAGCATTGGAGGAACTCTTT.